This TCR beta chain was recovered during a study of blood T cell repertoires in COVID-19. Study-level background: Sources were T cells, B-cell-depleted T cells, or PBMCs; the material itself was cDNA or gDNA.

The Seattle patients, enrolled during active infection, were followed longitudinally. Under the authors' procedure: It was from reference gene primer amplification that nucleated cell counts were estimated. TCRdb keeps only in-frame clones here, not all; method: immunoSEQ multiplex PCR. V and J calls and clone size follow that table, whereas D and trimming were derived from the DNA. The sample has around 460,000 clones, around 90% seen once. The CDR3 runs 12 residues. Trimming took off 4 bases at V and 2 bases at J, with 6 bases between the two ends. CDR1 is LGHDT and CDR2 is YNNKEL in the germline V gene (reference sequence).

This chain connects TRBV3-1 (or the pseudogene TRBV3-2) to TRBJ2-7; D is unclear. The TCR comes from a man aged 18-30 years with COVID-19, enrolled during active disease. Sequenced sample: peripheral blood. The CDR3 protein is CASSLSAYEQYF. DNA for the CDR3: TGTGCCAGCAGCCTAAGCGCCTACGAGCAGTACTTC.